This T cell receptor beta chain was recovered during a study of CD8 T cells in Susac syndrome. At the level of the study: There were Susac syndrome patients who were therapy-naive at blood draw, others on corticosteroids, and others on intravenous immunoglobulin alone.

With 7 bases removed from V and 2 bases from J, the gap between germline ends came to 14 bases. This CDR3 contains 14 residues. The germline V gene encodes CDR1 SNHLY and CDR2 FYNNEI. An input of about 0.45 to 1 ug of RNA was subjected to reverse transcription using random hexamers. Amplification of TCR beta CDR3 was carried out by immunoSEQ multiplex PCR, which covered 54 Vbeta and 13 Jbeta segments. TCRdb analysed the immunoSEQ multiplex PCR reads with MiXCR anew, one entry per CDR3 protein. The sample holds roughly 200,000 distinct CDR3 sequences; roughly 94% are singletons and the top ten take about 0.1%.

The sequence was obtained from a human donor with Susac syndrome. The chain is built from TRBV2 and TRBJ2-5; TRBD2 is a possible D gene (5 bases). Sequencing was carried out using CD4+ T cells from PBMCs. For the CDR3, the DNA is TGTGCCAGCAAGCAAGGACTTTCGCAAGAGACCCAGTACTTC. Protein sequence: CASKQGLSQETQYF.